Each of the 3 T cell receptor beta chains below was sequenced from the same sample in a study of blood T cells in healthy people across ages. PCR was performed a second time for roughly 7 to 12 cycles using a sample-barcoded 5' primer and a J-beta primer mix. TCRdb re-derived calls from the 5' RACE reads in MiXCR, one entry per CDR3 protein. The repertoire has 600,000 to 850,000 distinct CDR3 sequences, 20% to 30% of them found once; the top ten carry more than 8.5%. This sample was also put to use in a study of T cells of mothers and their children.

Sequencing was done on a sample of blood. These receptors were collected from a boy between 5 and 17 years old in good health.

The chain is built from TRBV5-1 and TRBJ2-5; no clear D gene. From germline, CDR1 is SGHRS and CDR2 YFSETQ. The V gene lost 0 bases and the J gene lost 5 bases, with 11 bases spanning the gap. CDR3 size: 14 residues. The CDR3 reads CASSLDLGSETQYF. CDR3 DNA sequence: TGCGCCAGCAGCTTGGATCTGGGCTCGGAGACCCAGTACTTC.

The CDR3 loop is CASSSWVGIRNEQFF. The CDR3 DNA reads as TGTGCCAGCAGCTCCTGGGTCGGTATTCGAAATGAGCAGTTCTTC. This chain uses TRBV7-9 with TRBJ2-1, with D hard to call. CDR1 is SEHNR and CDR2 is FQNEAQ in the germline V gene (reference sequence). This CDR3 has 15 amino acids. V lost 4 bases to trimming and J lost 7 bases, with 17 bases between them.

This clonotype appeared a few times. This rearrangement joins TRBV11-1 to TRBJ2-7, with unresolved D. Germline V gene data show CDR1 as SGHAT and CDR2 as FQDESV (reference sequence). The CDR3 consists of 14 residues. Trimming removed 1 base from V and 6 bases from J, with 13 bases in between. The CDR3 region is CASSLGGIVGEQYF. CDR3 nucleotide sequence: TGTGCCAGCAGCTTAGGAGGTATCGTAGGCGAGCAGTACTTC.